A single sample is the source of the 24 T cell receptor beta chains below, sequenced in a study of blood T cell repertoires in COVID-19. Clones were sequenced by immunoSEQ multiplex PCR, and TCRdb holds only the in-frame ones, with some missing. The data contain some 80,000 clones, roughly 92% of them singletons. Material for sequencing was peripheral blood. These receptor sequences come from a man aged 45-60 years with COVID-19, enrolled during active disease.

This chain uses TRBV5-4 with TRBJ1-1; 7 positions agree with TRBD1. V gave up 1 base and J gave up 4 bases; unmatched junction bases: 13. Germline lookup yields CDR1 SGHNT and CDR2 YYREEE (reference sequence). There are 17 residues in the CDR3. Written as DNA, the CDR3 is TGTGCCAGCAGCTTGCCCCGACAGGGAGCCTCTGGCACTGAAGCTTTCTTT. Translation: CASSLPRQGASGTEAFF.

The genes are TRBV15 and TRBJ1-1; D may be TRBD1 (6 bases). Trimming left V 0 bases short and J 7 bases short, with 12 bases between. Germline CDR1 is LNHNV and CDR2 is YYDKDF (reference sequence). CDR3 size: 14 residues. Here the CDR3 DNA reads TGTGCCACCAGCAGAGATCCCTGGACAGATGAAGCTTTCTTT. This encodes CATSRDPWTDEAFF.

V and J are TRBV6-5 and TRBJ2-7; D might be TRBD2 (6 bases). CDR1 MNHEY and CDR2 SVGAGI come from the germline V gene. V was clipped by 5 bases and J by 6 bases, with 14 bases between them. The CDR3 consists of 13 residues. In DNA form, the CDR3 reads TGTGCCAGCAGTCTTGGGGAGGCAGCCGAGCAGTACGTC. As protein: CASSLGEAAEQYV.

J is TRBJ2-3 and V is TRBV9; D is possibly TRBD1 (6 bases). The CDR3 covers 16 residues. The V end lost 4 bases, the J end lost 1 base, and 16 bases lay between the germline ends. CDR1 and CDR2 (germline): SGDLS, YYNGEE. CDR3 DNA sequence: TGTGCCAGCAGCACCCGAGGAGCAGGGGGCACAGATACGCAGTATTTT. Translating it yields CASSTRGAGGTDTQYF.

V usage is TRBV7-8 and J usage is TRBJ2-1; 7 bases are a match to TRBD2. CDR1 and CDR2 (germline): SGHVS, FQNEAQ. After removal of 2 bases from V and 4 bases from J, the junction contained 14 bases not matched to a gene. This CDR3 comprises 18 residues. The CDR3 spells CASSLSKRGGSRYNEQFF. CDR3 nucleotide sequence: TGTGCCAGCAGCTTAAGCAAACGGGGCGGGAGTCGTTACAATGAGCAGTTCTTC.

V gene TRBV5-1 combines with J gene TRBJ2-2; tentative D call: TRBD1 (5 bases). CDR1 and CDR2 (germline): SGHRS, YFSETQ. V was pared by 3 bases and J by 7 bases, with 13 bases between. This CDR3 has 14 amino acids. The CDR3 nucleotides are TGCGCCAGCAGCTGGACCCAGGGTGGCGGGGAGCTGTTTTTT. Translated: CASSWTQGGGELFF.

This rearrangement joins TRBV30 to TRBJ2-1; the D gene is possibly TRBD2 (5 bases). Trimming removed 1 base at V and 7 bases at J, with 14 bases between. Germline V gene data show CDR1 as GTSNPN and CDR2 as SVGIG (reference sequence). The CDR3 is made up of 14 amino acids. The CDR3 region is CAWSGTTSGNEQFF. The DNA of the CDR3 is TGTGCCTGGAGTGGTACCACCTCGGGGAATGAGCAGTTCTTC.

The J gene is TRBJ1-1, the V gene TRBV28, with a possible D match to TRBD1 (5 bases). V was clipped by 7 bases and J by 4 bases, with 10 bases between them. The CDR3 is 12 residues long. CDR1 MDHEN and CDR2 SYDVKM come from the germline V gene. Here the CDR3 reads CASTRVVTEAFF. As DNA, the CDR3 is TGTGCCAGCACCAGGGTGGTCACTGAAGCTTTCTTT.

V and J are TRBV18 and TRBJ2-7; 8 positions match TRBD2. V shed 6 bases, J shed 3 bases, and the junction held 7 bases outside the gene matches. Germline V CDR1 and CDR2: KGHSH, LQKENI. The CDR3 has 14 residues. The CDR3 DNA reads TGTGCCAGCTCCATCGGGGGGGGCCGCTACGAGCAGTACGTC. Translation: CASSIGGGRYEQYV.

This chain links TRBV5-1 with TRBJ1-1, with a possible D match to TRBD1 (6 bases). V was trimmed by 4 bases and J by 3 bases, leaving 16 bases between them. Germline CDR1 SGHRS, CDR2 YFSETQ. The CDR3 totals 15 residues. CDR3 coding DNA: TGCGCCAGCAGCGAGTGGGGGGGCGCGTACACTGAAGCTTTCTTT. Translation gives CASSEWGGAYTEAFF. Full variable domain (remainder filled in from reference TRBV5-1 and TRBJ1-1): KAGVTQTPRYLIKTRGQQVTLSCSPISGHRSVSWYQQTPGQGLQFLFEYFSETQRNKGNFPGRFSGRQFSNSRSEMNVSTLELGDSALYLCASSEWGGAYTEAFFGQGTRLTVV.

The chain couples TRBV28 to TRBJ1-5; 8 bases map to TRBD1. The trim removed 3 bases at V and 6 bases at J, leaving 7 bases unmatched. This CDR3 spans 15 amino acids. The germline V gene encodes CDR1 MDHEN and CDR2 SYDVKM. CDR3 bases: TGTGCCAGCAGTTTGCGACAGGGGATCAGTCAGCCCCAGCATTTT. Amino acids: CASSLRQGISQPQHF.

This chain uses TRBV3-1 (or the pseudogene TRBV3-2) with TRBJ2-7, with D maybe TRBD1 (6 bases). V gave up 1 base and J gave up 2 bases, with 9 bases separating them. Germline lookup yields CDR1 LGHDT and CDR2 YNNKEL (reference sequence). The CDR3 covers 14 residues. The CDR3 loop is CASSQVDRAYEQYF. As DNA, the CDR3 is TGTGCCAGCAGCCAAGTGGACAGAGCCTACGAGCAGTACTTC.

This CDR3 reads CASSYRGEYQPQHF. CDR3 nucleotide sequence: TGTGCCAGCAGCTACAGGGGAGAATATCAGCCCCAGCATTTT. This sequence joins TRBV7-2 and TRBJ1-5, with 7 positions matching TRBD1. Germline V gives CDR1 SGHTA, CDR2 FQGNSA. This CDR3 contains 14 residues. The trim removed 4 bases at V and 5 bases at J, leaving 5 bases unmatched.

This clone was picked up one time. This chain uses TRBV21-1 with TRBJ2-1; the DNA was not compared with TRBD1, the D call given in the table. TRBV21-1 is a documented pseudogene. The CDR3 length is 18 residues. Here the CDR3 DNA reads TGTGCCAGCAGCAAAATTCTGACAGGATCACCTACCTACAATGAGCAGTTCTTC. It codes for CASSKILTGSPTYNEQFF.

J is TRBJ1-1 and V is TRBV5-4; D is uncertain. Trimming shortened V by 0 bases and J by 0 bases, and 9 bases separated the two germline ends. The CDR3 contains 15 residues. Germline CDR1 reads SGHNT; CDR2 reads YYREEE (reference sequence). The CDR3 is CASSLAASLNTEAFF. The CDR3 region has the DNA TGTGCCAGCAGCTTGGCCGCCAGTCTGAACACTGAAGCTTTCTTT.

The V call is TRBV19, the J call TRBJ2-3; TRBD2 matches at 7 bases. CDR1 is LNHDA and CDR2 is SQIVND in the germline V gene (reference sequence). The CDR3 contains 14 residues. J gave up 6 bases and V 6 bases, and 9 bases lay outside the gene matches. CDR3 sequence (DNA): TGTGCCAGTAGGAGGGAACGGGAGGCGGATACGCAGTATTTT. As protein: CASRREREADTQYF.

CDR3 bases: TGTGCCAGAAGCTTGATCGGACAGGTGAGCTCCTATAATTCACCCCTCCACTTT. Protein product: CARSLIGQVSSYNSPLHF. V and J are TRBV5-3 and TRBJ1-6; 7 bases fit TRBD1. TRBV5-3 is an open reading frame whose function is uncertain. V was pared by 1 base and J by 0 bases, with 7 bases of the junction left unmatched. CDR3 size: 18 residues.

J is TRBJ1-5 and V is TRBV5-8, with D possibly TRBD1 on 6 matching bases. Trimming stripped 1 base from V and 0 bases from J, with 8 bases between. The CDR3 loop spans 15 amino acids. Germline V CDR1 and CDR2: SGHTS, YDEGEE. The CDR3 sequence: CASSLWDNSNQPQHF. DNA for the CDR3: TGTGCCAGCAGCTTGTGGGACAATAGCAATCAGCCCCAGCATTTT.

Notes on this clone: The junction differs from germline at one of its ends, possibly a read error. The chain uses TRBV29-1 and TRBJ1-3, with 7 nucleotides matching TRBD1. Germline V CDR1 and CDR2: SQVTM, ANQGSEA. This CDR3 comprises 15 residues. CDR3 bases: TGCAACGTTCAGGGGGACCCCAGCTCTGGAAACACCATATATTTT. The encoded protein is CNVQGDPSSGNTIYF.

The gene calls are TRBV10-3 and TRBJ2-7; D is perhaps TRBD2 (5 bases). The ends were cut back, 4 bases at V and 2 bases at J, with 9 bases in the middle. The CDR3 runs 13 residues. Per the germline V gene, CDR1 is ENHRY and CDR2 is SYGVKD. The CDR3 nucleotides read TGTGCCATCAGTGGGGGAGAGACCTACGAGCAGTACTTC. Amino acid sequence: CAISGGETYEQYF.

The rearrangement uses TRBV9 and TRBJ2-6; TRBD2 agrees at 8 bases. Germline assignment: CDR1 SGDLS and CDR2 YYNGEE. J gave up 4 bases and V 1 base, and 4 bases lay outside the gene matches. The CDR3 loop spans 16 amino acids. The DNA of the CDR3 is TGTGCCAGCAGCGTACGGGGGGGCGCCGGGGCCAACGTCCTGACTTTC. Its protein product is CASSVRGGAGANVLTF.

This chain joins TRBV27 and TRBJ2-1; D perhaps matches TRBD2 (6 bases). The CDR3 has 16 residues. Germline V lookup: CDR1 MNHEY, CDR2 SMNVEV (reference sequence). V dropped 2 bases and J dropped 4 bases, with 15 bases sitting between them. The CDR3 loop reads CASSLGVSGLYNEQFF. CDR3 nucleotides: TGTGCCAGCAGTTTAGGCGTATCGGGACTTTACAATGAGCAGTTCTTC.

The chain has TRBV28 and TRBJ2-1, with 9 nucleotides matching TRBD2. The germline CDR1 and CDR2 sequences are MDHEN and SYDVKM. V trimming: 3 bases; J trimming: 8 bases; junction bases outside the gene matches: 8. The CDR3 extends over 15 amino acids. CDR3 nucleotide sequence: TGTGCCAGCAGTTTGGGGGGACTAGCTAGTCATGAGCAGTTCTTC. The encoded protein is CASSLGGLASHEQFF.

This chain uses TRBV7-3 with TRBJ2-3, with D tentatively TRBD2 (6 bases). Germline CDR1 SGHTA, CDR2 FQGTGA. Trimming removed 1 base from V and 1 base from J, with 15 bases in between. The CDR3 contains 17 residues. Written as DNA, the CDR3 is TGTGCCAGCAGCTTAAACGGGATCGGAGGGGGCACAGATACGCAGTATTTT. The encoded protein is CASSLNGIGGGTDTQYF.